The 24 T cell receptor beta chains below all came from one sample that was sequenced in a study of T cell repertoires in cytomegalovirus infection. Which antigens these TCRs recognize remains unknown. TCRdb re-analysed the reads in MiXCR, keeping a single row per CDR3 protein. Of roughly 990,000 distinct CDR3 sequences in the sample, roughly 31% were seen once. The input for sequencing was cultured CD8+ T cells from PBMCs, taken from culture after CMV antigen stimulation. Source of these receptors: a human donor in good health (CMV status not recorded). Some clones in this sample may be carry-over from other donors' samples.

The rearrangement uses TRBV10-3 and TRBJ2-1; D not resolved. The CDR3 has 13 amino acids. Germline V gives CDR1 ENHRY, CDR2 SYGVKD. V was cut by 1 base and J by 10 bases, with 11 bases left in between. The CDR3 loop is CAISELKREEQFF. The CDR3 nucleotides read TGTGCCATCAGTGAGTTAAAGCGAGAGGAGCAGTTCTTC.

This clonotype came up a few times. In DNA form, the CDR3 reads TGTGCCAGCAGCTCCCGGGACAGGGGGGAGCAGTACGTC. This gives the protein CASSSRDRGEQYV. This rearrangement joins TRBV7-9 to TRBJ2-7; TRBD1 aligns across 11 bases. Unmatched junction bases numbered 3, after V lost 4 bases and J lost 7 bases. The germline CDR1 and CDR2 sequences are SEHNR and FQNEAQ (reference sequence). The CDR3 contains 13 residues.

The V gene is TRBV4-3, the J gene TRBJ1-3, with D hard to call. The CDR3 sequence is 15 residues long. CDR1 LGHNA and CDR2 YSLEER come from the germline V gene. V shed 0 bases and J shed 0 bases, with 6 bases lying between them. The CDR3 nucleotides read TGCGCCAGCAGCCAAGAGTCCGTCTCTGGAAACACCATATATTTT. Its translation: CASSQESVSGNTIYF.

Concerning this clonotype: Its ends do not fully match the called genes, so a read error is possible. As DNA, the CDR3 is TGTGCCAGCACTTTAGGGGCTTTGGGCTTCACCTTC. This codes for CASTLGALGFTF. V gene TRBV7-2 combines with J gene TRBJ1-2; perhaps TRBD1 as D (5 bases). The CDR3 is 12 amino acids. CDR1 SGHTA and CDR2 FQGNSA come from the germline V gene.

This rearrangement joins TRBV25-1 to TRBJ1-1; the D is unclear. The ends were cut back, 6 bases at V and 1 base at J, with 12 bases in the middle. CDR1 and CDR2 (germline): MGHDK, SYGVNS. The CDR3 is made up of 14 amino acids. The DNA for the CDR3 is TGTGCCAGCAGCGGCGGCGGGTCGAACACTGAAGCTTTCTTT. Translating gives CASSGGGSNTEAFF.

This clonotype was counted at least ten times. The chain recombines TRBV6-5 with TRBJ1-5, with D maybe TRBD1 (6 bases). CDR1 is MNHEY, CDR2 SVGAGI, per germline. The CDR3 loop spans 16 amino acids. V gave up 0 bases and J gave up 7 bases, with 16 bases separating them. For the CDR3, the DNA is TGTGCCAGCAGTTACTCCTCCGGGGGGGCCCGACAGCCCCAGCATTTT. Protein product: CASSYSSGGARQPQHF.

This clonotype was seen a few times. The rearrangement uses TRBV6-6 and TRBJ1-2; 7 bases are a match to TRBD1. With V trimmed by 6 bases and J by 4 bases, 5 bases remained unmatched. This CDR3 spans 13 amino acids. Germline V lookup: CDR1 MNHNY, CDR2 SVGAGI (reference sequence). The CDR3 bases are TGTGCCAGCAGACCGACAGGGACCTATGGCTACACCTTC. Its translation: CASRPTGTYGYTF.

The CDR3 here is CAALPGRDEQYF. The CDR3, as DNA: TGTGCCGCCCTTCCAGGGAGGGACGAGCAGTACTTC. The chain recombines TRBV12-3 or TRBV12-4 with TRBJ2-7; 7 nucleotides align to TRBD2. The CDR3 length is 12 residues. After removal of 11 bases from V and 5 bases from J, the junction contained 9 bases not matched to a gene.

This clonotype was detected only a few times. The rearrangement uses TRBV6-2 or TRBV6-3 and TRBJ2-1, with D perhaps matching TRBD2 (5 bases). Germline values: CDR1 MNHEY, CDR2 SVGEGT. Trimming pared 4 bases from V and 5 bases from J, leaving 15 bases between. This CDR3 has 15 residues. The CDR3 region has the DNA TGTGCCAGCAGTTCCCCACTAGAAATTGACAATGAGCAGTTCTTC. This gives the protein CASSSPLEIDNEQFF.

CDR3: CASSTASGWSDEQFF. DNA for the CDR3: TGTGCCAGCAGCACGGCTAGCGGGTGGTCAGATGAGCAGTTCTTC. The chain combines TRBV7-6 with TRBJ2-1; 8 nucleotides agree with TRBD2. The CDR3 has 15 amino acids. The J segment lost 8 bases and the V segment lost 5 bases, leaving 11 bases of the junction unmatched. Germline CDR1 reads SGHVS; CDR2 reads FNYEAQ.

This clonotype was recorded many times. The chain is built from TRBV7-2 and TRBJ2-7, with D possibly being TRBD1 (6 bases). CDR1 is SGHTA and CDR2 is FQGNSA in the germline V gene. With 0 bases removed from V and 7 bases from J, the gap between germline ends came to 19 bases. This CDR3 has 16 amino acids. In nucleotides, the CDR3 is TGTGCCAGCAGCTTAGCAGATTGGGCACAGGGTTGGGAGCAGTACTTC. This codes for CASSLADWAQGWEQYF.

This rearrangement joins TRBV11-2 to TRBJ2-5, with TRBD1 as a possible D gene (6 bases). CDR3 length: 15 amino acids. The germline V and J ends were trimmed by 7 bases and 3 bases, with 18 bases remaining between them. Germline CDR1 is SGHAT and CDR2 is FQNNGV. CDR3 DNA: TGTGCCAGCACCGTCCCTTGGGGGCCGAAAGAGACCCAGTACTTC. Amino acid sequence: CASTVPWGPKETQYF.

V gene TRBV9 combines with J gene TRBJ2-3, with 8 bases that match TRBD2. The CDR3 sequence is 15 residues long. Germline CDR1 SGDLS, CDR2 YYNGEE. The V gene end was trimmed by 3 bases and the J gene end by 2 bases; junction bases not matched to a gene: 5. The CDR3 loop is CASSAGGGPTDTQYF. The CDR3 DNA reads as TGTGCCAGCAGCGCGGGGGGGGGGCCCACAGATACGCAGTATTTT.

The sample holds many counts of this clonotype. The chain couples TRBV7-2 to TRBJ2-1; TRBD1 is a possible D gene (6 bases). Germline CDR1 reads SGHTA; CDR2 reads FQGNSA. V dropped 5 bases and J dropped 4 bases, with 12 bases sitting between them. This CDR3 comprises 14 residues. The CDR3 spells CASSKTGPYNEQFF. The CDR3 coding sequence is TGTGCCAGCAGCAAAACAGGGCCATACAATGAGCAGTTCTTC.

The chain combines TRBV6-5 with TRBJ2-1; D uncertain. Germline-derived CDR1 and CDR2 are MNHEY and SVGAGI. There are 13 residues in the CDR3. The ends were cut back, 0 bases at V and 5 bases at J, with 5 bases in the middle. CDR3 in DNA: TGTGCCAGCAGTTACTCGGAACACAATGAGCAGTTCTTC. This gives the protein CASSYSEHNEQFF.

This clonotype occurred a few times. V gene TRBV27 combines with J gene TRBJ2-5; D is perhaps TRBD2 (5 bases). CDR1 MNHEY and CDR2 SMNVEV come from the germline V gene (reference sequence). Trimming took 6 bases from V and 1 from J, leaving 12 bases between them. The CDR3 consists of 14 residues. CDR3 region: CASSRLGGQETQYF. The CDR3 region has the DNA TGTGCCAGCAGCCGCCTAGGAGGCCAAGAGACCCAGTACTTC.

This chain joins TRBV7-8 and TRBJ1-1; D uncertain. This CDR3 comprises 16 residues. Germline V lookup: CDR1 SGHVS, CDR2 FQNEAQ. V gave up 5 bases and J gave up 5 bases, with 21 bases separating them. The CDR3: CASSPTWPPGGTEAFF. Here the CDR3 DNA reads TGTGCCAGCAGCCCCACTTGGCCCCCCGGTGGGACTGAAGCTTTCTTT. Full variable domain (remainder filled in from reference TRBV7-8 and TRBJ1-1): GAGVSQSPRYKVAKRGQDVALRCDPISGHVSLFWYQQALGQGPEFLTYFQNEAQLDKSGLPSDRFFAERPEGSVSTLKIQRTQQEDSAVYLCASSPTWPPGGTEAFFGQGTRLTVV.

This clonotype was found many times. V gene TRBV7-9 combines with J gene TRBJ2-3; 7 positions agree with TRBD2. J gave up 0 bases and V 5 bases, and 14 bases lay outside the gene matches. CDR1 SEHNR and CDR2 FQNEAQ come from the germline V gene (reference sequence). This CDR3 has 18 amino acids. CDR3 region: CASSAVGGGRPSTDTQYF. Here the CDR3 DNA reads TGTGCCAGCAGCGCGGTCGGCGGGGGACGCCCTAGCACAGATACGCAGTATTTT.

The CDR3 spells CASSDTRGAVYNEQFF. The CDR3 DNA reads as TGTGCCAGCAGTGATACCCGCGGCGCGGTGTACAATGAGCAGTTCTTC. V and J are TRBV6-1 and TRBJ2-1; D ambiguous. The V gene's germline CDR1 is MNHNS and CDR2 SASEGT. V was cut by 3 bases and J by 4 bases, with 16 bases left in between. This CDR3 contains 16 residues.

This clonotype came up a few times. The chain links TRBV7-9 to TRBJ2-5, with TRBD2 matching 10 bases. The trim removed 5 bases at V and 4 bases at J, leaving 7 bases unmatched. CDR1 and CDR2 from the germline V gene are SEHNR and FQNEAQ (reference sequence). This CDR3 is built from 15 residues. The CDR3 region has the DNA TGTGCCAGCAGCCCCCTAGCGGGGGAGGGAGAGACCCAGTACTTC. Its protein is CASSPLAGEGETQYF.

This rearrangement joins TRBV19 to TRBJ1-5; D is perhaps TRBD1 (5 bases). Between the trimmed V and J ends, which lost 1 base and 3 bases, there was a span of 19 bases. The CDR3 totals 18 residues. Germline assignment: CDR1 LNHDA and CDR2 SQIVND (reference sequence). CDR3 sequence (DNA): TGTGCCAGTAGTATAGCCCTATCTGAGTGGGGACTCAATCAGCCCCAGCATTTT. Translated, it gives CASSIALSEWGLNQPQHF. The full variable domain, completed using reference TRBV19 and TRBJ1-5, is DGGITQSPKYLFRKEGQNVTLSCEQNLNHDAMYWYRQDPGQGLRLIYYSQIVNDFQKGDIAEGYSVSREKKESFPLTVTSAQKNPTAFYLCASSIALSEWGLNQPQHFGDGTRLSIL.

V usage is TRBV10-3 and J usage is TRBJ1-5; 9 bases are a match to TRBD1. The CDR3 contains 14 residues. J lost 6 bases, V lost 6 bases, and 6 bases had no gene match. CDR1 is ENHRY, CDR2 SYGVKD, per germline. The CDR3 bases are TGTGCCATCAGCCTTGACAGGGGGGGTCAGCCCCAGCATTTT. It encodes CAISLDRGGQPQHF.

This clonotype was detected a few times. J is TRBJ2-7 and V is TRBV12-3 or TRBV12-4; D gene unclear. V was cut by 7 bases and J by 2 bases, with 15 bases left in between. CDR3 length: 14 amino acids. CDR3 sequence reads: CASTLGSPTYEQYF. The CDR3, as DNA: TGTGCCAGCACCCTGGGCTCTCCTACCTACGAGCAGTACTTC.

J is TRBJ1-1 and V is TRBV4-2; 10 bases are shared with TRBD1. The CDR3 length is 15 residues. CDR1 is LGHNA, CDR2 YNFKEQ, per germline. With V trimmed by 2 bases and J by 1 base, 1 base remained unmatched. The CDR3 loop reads CASSQRQGANTEAFF. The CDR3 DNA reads TGTGCCAGCAGCCAACGACAGGGGGCGAACACTGAAGCTTTCTTT.